The 5 T cell receptor beta chains below all came from one sample that was sequenced in a study of T cells in Graves' hyperthyroidism and ophthalmopathy. Researchers took RNA transcripts and amplified the TCR beta CDR3 regions from them. A set of HTBI primers served as the primers for a first-round RT-PCR of the TCR CDR3. One entry per CDR3 protein results from TCRdb running MiXCR on the multiplex PCR reads. The sample has around 600,000 distinct CDR3 sequences; 12% to 15% are singletons. Sequencing was done on a sample of blood. These receptors were taken from a young woman with Graves' ophthalmopathy.

This clonotype was observed many times. V and J are TRBV12-3 or TRBV12-4 and TRBJ2-3, with D perhaps TRBD2 (5 bases). V lost 2 bases to trimming and J lost 6 bases, with 15 bases between them. The CDR3 spans 15 residues. CDR3 nucleotide sequence: TGTGCCAGCAGTTTATCGGGGTTGACTTGGGATACGCAGTATTTT. Amino acid sequence: CASSLSGLTWDTQYF.

This sequence joins TRBV25-1 and TRBJ2-3; 12 bases match TRBD2. V lost 2 bases, J lost 6 bases, and 9 bases stayed unmatched. The CDR3 is 17 residues long. Per germline, CDR1 MGHDK and CDR2 SYGVNS. CDR3 region: CASSEILAGGSADTQYF. The CDR3 DNA follows: TGTGCCAGCAGTGAAATACTAGCGGGAGGCTCTGCGGATACGCAGTATTTT.

The sample holds many counts of this clonotype. The genes are TRBV28 and TRBJ2-5; 13 nucleotides line up with TRBD2. This CDR3 comprises 18 residues. Germline CDR1 reads MDHEN; CDR2 reads SYDVKM. The junction had 11 bases not matched to a gene; V was cut back by 2 bases and J by 5 bases. The CDR3 loop is CASSLPGLAGNPGETQYF. CDR3 in DNA: TGTGCCAGCAGTTTACCGGGACTAGCGGGAAACCCCGGGGAGACCCAGTACTTC. The whole variable domain, remainder taken from reference TRBV28 and TRBJ2-5, is DVKVTQSSRYLVKRTGEKVFLECVQDMDHENMFWYRQDPGLGLRLIYFSYDVKMKEKGDIPEGYSVSREKKERFSLILESASTNQTSMYLCASSLPGLAGNPGETQYFGPGTRLLVL.

The chain is built from TRBV20-1 and TRBJ1-2; no reliable D call. Germline CDR1 DFQATT, CDR2 SNEGSKA (reference sequence). There are 15 residues in the CDR3. V lost 4 bases to trimming and J lost 8 bases, with 23 bases between them. CDR3 nucleotide sequence: TGCAGTGCTAATGCGGCCAGTCTGATTAATTGGGGCTACACCTTC. Its protein product is CSANAASLINWGYTF.

This clonotype was counted many times. The chain recombines TRBV5-1 with TRBJ1-1; D perhaps matches TRBD1 (6 bases). The CDR3 has 16 residues. Germline assignment: CDR1 SGHRS and CDR2 YFSETQ. The germline V and J ends were trimmed by 6 bases and 1 base, with 19 bases remaining between them. This CDR3 is CASTSGRGAGNTEAFF. For the CDR3, the DNA is TGCGCCAGCACCAGCGGGCGGGGGGCTGGGAACACTGAAGCTTTCTTT. The full variable domain, its missing parts supplied by reference TRBV5-1 and TRBJ1-1, is KAGVTQTPRYLIKTRGQQVTLSCSPISGHRSVSWYQQTPGQGLQFLFEYFSETQRNKGNFPGRFSGRQFSNSRSEMNVSTLELGDSALYLCASTSGRGAGNTEAFFGQGTRLTVV.